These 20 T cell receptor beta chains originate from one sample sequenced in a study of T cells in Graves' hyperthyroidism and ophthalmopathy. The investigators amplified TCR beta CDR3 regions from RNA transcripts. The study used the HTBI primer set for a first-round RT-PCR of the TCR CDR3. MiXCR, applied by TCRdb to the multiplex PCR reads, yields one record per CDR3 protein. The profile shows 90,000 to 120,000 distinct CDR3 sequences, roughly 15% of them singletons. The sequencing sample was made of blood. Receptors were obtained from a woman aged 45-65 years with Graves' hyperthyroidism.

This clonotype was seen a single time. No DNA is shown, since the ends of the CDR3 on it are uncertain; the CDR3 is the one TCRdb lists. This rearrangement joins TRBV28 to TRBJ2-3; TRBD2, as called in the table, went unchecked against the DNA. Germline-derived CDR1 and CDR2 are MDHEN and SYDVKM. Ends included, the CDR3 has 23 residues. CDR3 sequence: CASKVSGSSEQYFGPGPTDTQYF.

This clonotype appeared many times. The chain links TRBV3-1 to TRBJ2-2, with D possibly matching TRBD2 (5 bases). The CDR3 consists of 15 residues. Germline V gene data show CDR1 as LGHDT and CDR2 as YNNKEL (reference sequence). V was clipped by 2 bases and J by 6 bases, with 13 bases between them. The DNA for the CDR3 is TGTGCCAGCAGCCAAAGTGGGAGTTCATCCGGGGAGCTGTTTTTT. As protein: CASSQSGSSSGELFF.

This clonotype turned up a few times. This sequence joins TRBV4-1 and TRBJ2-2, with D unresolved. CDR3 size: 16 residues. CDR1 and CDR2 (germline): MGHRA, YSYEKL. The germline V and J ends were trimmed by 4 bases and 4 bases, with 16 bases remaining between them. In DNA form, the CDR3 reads TGCGCCAGCAGCCTCCCCCGGAATTCGTTCACCGGGGAGCTGTTTTTT. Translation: CASSLPRNSFTGELFF.

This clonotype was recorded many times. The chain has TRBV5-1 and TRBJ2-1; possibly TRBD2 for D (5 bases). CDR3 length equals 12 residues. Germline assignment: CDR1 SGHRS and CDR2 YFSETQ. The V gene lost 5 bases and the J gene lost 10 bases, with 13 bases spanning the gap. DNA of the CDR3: TGCGCCAGCAGGAGCTCCGGGGAAGAGCAGTTCTTC. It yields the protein CASRSSGEEQFF.

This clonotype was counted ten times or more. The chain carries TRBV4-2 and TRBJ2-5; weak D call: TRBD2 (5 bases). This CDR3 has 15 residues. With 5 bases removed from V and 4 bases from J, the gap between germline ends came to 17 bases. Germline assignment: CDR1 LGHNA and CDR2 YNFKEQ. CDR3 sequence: CASSAGIGIGETQYF. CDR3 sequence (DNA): TGTGCCAGCAGCGCAGGAATCGGGATTGGAGAGACCCAGTACTTC.

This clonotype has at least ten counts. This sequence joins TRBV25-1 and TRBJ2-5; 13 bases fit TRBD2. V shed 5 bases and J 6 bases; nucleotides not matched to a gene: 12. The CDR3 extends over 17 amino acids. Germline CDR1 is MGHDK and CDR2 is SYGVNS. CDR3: CASSPPPGTSGTQTQYF. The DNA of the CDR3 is TGTGCCAGCAGTCCCCCCCCCGGGACTAGCGGGACCCAGACCCAGTACTTC.

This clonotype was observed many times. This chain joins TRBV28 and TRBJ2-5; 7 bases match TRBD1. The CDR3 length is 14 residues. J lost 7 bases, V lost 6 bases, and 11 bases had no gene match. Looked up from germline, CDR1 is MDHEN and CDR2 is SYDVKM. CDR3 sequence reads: CASSTGQQGGTQYF. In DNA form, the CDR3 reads TGTGCCAGCAGCACGGGACAGCAAGGAGGGACCCAGTACTTC.

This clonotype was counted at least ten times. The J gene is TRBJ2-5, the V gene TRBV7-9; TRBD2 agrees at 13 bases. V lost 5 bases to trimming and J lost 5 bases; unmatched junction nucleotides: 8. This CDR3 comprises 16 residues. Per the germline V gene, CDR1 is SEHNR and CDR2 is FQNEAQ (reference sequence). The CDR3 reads CASSHGLAGVGETQYF. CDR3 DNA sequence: TGTGCCAGCAGCCACGGACTAGCGGGAGTAGGTGAGACCCAGTACTTC.

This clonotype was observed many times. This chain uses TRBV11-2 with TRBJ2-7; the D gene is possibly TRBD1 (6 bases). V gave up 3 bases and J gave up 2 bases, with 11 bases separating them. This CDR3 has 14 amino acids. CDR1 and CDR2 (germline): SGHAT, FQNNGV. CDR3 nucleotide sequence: TGTGCCAGCAGCTTTCCGGGACAAACCTACGAGCAGTACTTC. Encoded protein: CASSFPGQTYEQYF.

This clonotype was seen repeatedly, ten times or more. CDR3 nucleotides: TGTGCCAGCAGCGAGGGACAGGGCCACGAGCAGTACGTC. This sequence encodes CASSEGQGHEQYV. The chain couples TRBV11-2 to TRBJ2-7, with 9 nucleotides matching TRBD1. The CDR3 sequence is 13 residues long. The V segment lost 5 bases and the J segment 5 bases; nucleotides outside the gene matches: 4. The germline V gene encodes CDR1 SGHAT and CDR2 FQNNGV.

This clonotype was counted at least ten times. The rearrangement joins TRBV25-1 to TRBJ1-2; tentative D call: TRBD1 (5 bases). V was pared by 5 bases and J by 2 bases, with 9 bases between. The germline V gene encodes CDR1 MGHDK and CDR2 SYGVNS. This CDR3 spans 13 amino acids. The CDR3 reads CASSLGTNYGYTF. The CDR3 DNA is TGTGCCAGCAGTCTGGGGACCAACTATGGCTACACCTTC.

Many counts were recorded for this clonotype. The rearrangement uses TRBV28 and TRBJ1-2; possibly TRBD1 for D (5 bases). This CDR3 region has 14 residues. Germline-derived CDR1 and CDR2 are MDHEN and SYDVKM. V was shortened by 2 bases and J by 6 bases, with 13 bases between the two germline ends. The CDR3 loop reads CASSLQGRTHGYTF. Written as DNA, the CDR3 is TGTGCCAGCAGTTTACAGGGTAGGACCCATGGCTACACCTTC.

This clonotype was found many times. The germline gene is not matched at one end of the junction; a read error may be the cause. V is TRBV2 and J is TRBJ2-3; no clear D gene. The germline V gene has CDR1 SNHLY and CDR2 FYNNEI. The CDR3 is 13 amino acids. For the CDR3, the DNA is TGTGCCAGCAATGAAGGGATCGCAGATACGCAGTATTTT. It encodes CASNEGIADTQYF. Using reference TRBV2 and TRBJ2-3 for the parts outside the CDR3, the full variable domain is EPEVTQTPSHQVTQMGQEVILRCVPISNHLYFYWYRQILGQKVEFLVSFYNNEISEKSEIFDDQFSVERPDGSNFTLKIRSTKLEDSAMYFCASNEGIADTQYFGPGTRLTVL.

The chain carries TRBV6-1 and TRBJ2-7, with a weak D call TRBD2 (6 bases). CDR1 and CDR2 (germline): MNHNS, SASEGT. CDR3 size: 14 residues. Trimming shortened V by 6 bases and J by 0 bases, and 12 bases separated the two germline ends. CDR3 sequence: CASSGTGSSYEQYF. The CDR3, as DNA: TGTGCCAGCAGCGGGACTGGGAGCTCCTACGAGCAGTACTTC.

CDR3 sequence (DNA): TGCAGTGCTAACGGGGGGTCTAGCACAGATACGCAGTATTTT. Its translation: CSANGGSSTDTQYF. The chain couples TRBV20-1 to TRBJ2-3, with 7 bases lining up with TRBD2. V shed 4 bases, J shed 0 bases, and the junction held 4 bases outside the gene matches. The CDR3 has 14 amino acids. The germline V gene has CDR1 DFQATT and CDR2 SNEGSKA (reference sequence).

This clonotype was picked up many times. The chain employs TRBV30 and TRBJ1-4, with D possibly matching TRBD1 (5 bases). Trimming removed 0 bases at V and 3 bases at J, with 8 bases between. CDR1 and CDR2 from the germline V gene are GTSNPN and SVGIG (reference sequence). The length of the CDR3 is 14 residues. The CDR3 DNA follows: TGTGCCTGGAGTGTCGGGGCGGCTAATGAAAAACTGTTTTTT. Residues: CAWSVGAANEKLFF.

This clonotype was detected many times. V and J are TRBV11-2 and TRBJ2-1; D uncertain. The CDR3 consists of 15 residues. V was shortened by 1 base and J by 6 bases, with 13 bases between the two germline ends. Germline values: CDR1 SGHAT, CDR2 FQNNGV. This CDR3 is CASSLGLVTFNEQFF. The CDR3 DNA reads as TGTGCCAGCAGCTTAGGATTGGTCACCTTCAATGAGCAGTTCTTC.

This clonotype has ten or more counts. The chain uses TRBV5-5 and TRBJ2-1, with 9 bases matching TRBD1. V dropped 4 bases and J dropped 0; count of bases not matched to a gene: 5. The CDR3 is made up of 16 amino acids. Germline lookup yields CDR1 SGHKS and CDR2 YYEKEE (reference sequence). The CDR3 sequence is CASSGTTGGSYNEQFF. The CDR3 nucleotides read TGTGCCAGCAGCGGTACGACAGGGGGCTCCTACAATGAGCAGTTCTTC.

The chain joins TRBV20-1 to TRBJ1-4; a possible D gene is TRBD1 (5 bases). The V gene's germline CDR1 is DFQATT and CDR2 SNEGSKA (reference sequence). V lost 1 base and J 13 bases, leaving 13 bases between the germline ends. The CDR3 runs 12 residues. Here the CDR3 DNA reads TGCAGTGCTAGAGGGACGGTAGGGGTACTGTTTTTT. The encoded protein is CSARGTVGVLFF.

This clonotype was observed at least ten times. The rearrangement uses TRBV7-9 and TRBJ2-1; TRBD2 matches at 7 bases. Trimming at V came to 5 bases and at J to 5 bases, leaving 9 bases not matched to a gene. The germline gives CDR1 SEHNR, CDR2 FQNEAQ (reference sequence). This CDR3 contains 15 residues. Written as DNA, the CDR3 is TGTGCCAGCAGCCATGGGGGGAGGGCCCACAATGAGCAGTTCTTC. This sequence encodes CASSHGGRAHNEQFF.